Listed here are 25 T cell receptor beta chains from one sample, sequenced in a study of shared T cell receptors in the human thymus. Here immunoSEQ multiplex PCR was the method, and the copy in TCRdb shows in-frame clones only, minus some. Of over 650,000 clones listed, around 87% are singletons. Separately, the same data were catalogued under a study of human thymus T cells.

Sequences were obtained from thymocytes. The receptors were sampled from a boy under three years old with a congenital heart defect.

The chain is built from TRBV27 and TRBJ2-7; 8 bases match TRBD1. In germline, CDR1 is MNHEY, CDR2 SMNVEV (reference sequence). The CDR3 length is 12 residues. The V segment lost 6 bases and the J segment 9 bases; nucleotides outside the gene matches: 7. CDR3 coding DNA: TGTGCCAGCAGCCCACAGGGGGTGGTGCAGTACTTC. Encoded protein: CASSPQGVVQYF.

V usage is TRBV27 and J usage is TRBJ2-7, with 11 nucleotides matching TRBD2. Trimming took 4 bases from V and 1 from J; bases not matched to a gene: 3. Germline values: CDR1 MNHEY, CDR2 SMNVEV (reference sequence). The CDR3 sequence is 15 residues long. The CDR3, as DNA: TGTGCCAGCAGTTCGCGACTAGCGGGGTCCTACGAGCAGTACTTC. Translation gives CASSSRLAGSYEQYF.

This chain links TRBV7-6 with TRBJ1-4; the match to TRBD1 covers 11 bases. CDR3 length equals 15 residues. Germline CDR1 reads SGHVS; CDR2 reads FNYEAQ. J was trimmed by 6 bases and V by 5 bases; bases with no gene match: 5. This chain's CDR3 is CASSERTGGDEKLFF. CDR3 bases: TGTGCCAGCAGCGAACGGACAGGGGGCGATGAAAAACTGTTTTTT.

The gene calls are TRBV19 and TRBJ1-5; 9 nucleotides align to TRBD1. The CDR3 is made up of 17 amino acids. V was clipped by 7 bases and J by 1 base; unmatched bases: 11. CDR1 and CDR2 from the germline V gene are LNHDA and SQIVND (reference sequence). CDR3 bases: TGTGCCAGTACCAAATATAGGACAGGGGAAAGCAATCAGCCCCAGCATTTT. Translating it yields CASTKYRTGESNQPQHF. The variable domain in full, completed from reference TRBV19 and TRBJ1-5, reads DGGITQSPKYLFRKEGQNVTLSCEQNLNHDAMYWYRQDPGQGLRLIYYSQIVNDFQKGDIAEGYSVSREKKESFPLTVTSAQKNPTAFYLCASTKYRTGESNQPQHFGDGTRLSIL.

The DNA of the CDR3 is TGTGCCACCAGCAGAGATTGGGGGGGCCACACCGGGGAGCTGTTTTTT. Translation gives CATSRDWGGHTGELFF. The chain employs TRBV15 and TRBJ2-2, with D maybe TRBD2 (7 bases). The CDR3 runs to 16 residues. V was clipped by 0 bases and J by 3 bases, with 11 bases between them. The germline gives CDR1 LNHNV, CDR2 YYDKDF (reference sequence).

V and J are TRBV6-1 and TRBJ2-1; maybe TRBD2 (5 bases). The CDR3 spans 13 residues. Germline CDR1 and CDR2: MNHNS and SASEGT. Trimming left V 7 bases short and J 4 bases short, with 11 bases between. In DNA, the CDR3 is TGTGCCAGCAAGCGGCAGCAGTACAATGAGCAGTTCTTC. This encodes CASKRQQYNEQFF.

This chain uses TRBV15 with TRBJ1-1; D gene ambiguous. V gave up 0 bases and J gave up 0 bases, with 11 bases separating them. The CDR3 extends over 16 amino acids. Per germline, CDR1 LNHNV and CDR2 YYDKDF (reference sequence). The CDR3 DNA sequence: TGTGCCACCAGCAGAGAAGTGACACAGATGAACACTGAAGCTTTCTTT. This codes for CATSREVTQMNTEAFF.

The CDR3 protein is CASTYIGVNTEAFF. The CDR3 nucleotides are TGTGCCAGCACTTATATAGGAGTGAACACTGAAGCTTTCTTT. The chain links TRBV4-2 to TRBJ1-1, with D uncertain. Trimming left V 7 bases short and J 0 bases short, with 12 bases between. The CDR3 extends over 14 amino acids. In germline, CDR1 is LGHNA, CDR2 YNFKEQ.

This clone has a single count. This chain connects TRBV29-1 to TRBJ1-5; possible D gene TRBD1, 6 bases. The germline CDR1 and CDR2 sequences are SQVTM and ANQGSEA. The CDR3 loop spans 13 amino acids. With 7 bases removed from V and 7 bases from J, the gap between germline ends came to 17 bases. The CDR3 DNA reads TGCAGCGCCTCGGGGGGGCTAGGGCAGCCCCAGCATTTT. Protein: CSASGGLGQPQHF.

The chain couples TRBV18 to TRBJ1-2; TRBD1 aligns across 9 bases. Trimming cost V 5 bases and J 4 bases; bases outside gene matches: 8. CDR3 length equals 15 residues. The germline V gene has CDR1 KGHSH and CDR2 LQKENI. The CDR3 sequence: CASSTPGTGIYGYTF. CDR3 nucleotides: TGTGCCAGCTCAACCCCCGGGACAGGGATCTATGGCTACACCTTC.

This clone was seen more than once but under ten times. The chain carries TRBV4-3 and TRBJ2-1, with no clear D. The CDR3 has 14 amino acids. Looked up from germline, CDR1 is LGHNA and CDR2 is YSLEER. The V end was cut by 0 bases, the J end by 7 bases, with 10 bases between. The CDR3 DNA reads TGCGCCAGCAGCCAAGAAAGGAGTCTAAATGAGCAGTTCTTC. Its protein product is CASSQERSLNEQFF.

This clone came up a few times. The V gene is TRBV5-5, the J gene TRBJ1-4, with no clear D. The CDR3 sequence is 11 residues long. Germline lookup yields CDR1 SGHKS and CDR2 YYEKEE (reference sequence). Trimming left V 4 bases short and J 7 bases short, with 5 bases between. The CDR3 reads CASSLVEKLFF. Here the CDR3 DNA reads TGTGCCAGCAGCCTAGTTGAAAAACTGTTTTTT. Supplemented by reference TRBV5-5 and TRBJ1-4, the full variable domain reads DAGVTQSPTHLIKTRGQQVTLRCSPISGHKSVSWYQQVLGQGPQFIFQYYEKEERGRGNFPDRFSARQFPNYSSELNVNALLLGDSALYLCASSLVEKLFFGSGTQLSVL.

V is TRBV5-4 and J is TRBJ2-4; 13 bases are a match to TRBD2. V lost 3 bases, J lost 12 bases, and 6 bases stayed unmatched. The CDR3 spans 14 residues. Germline CDR1 SGHNT, CDR2 YYREEE (reference sequence). The CDR3 region has the DNA TGTGCCAGCAGCTCCGGACTAGCGGGAGATGGTCAGTACTTC. Residues: CASSSGLAGDGQYF. The full variable domain, completed using reference TRBV5-4 and TRBJ2-4, is ETGVTQSPTHLIKTRGQQVTLRCSSQSGHNTVSWYQQALGQGPQFIFQYYREEENGRGNFPPRFSGLQFPNYSSELNVNALELDDSALYLCASSSGLAGDGQYFGAGTRLSVL.

This clone was detected once. The chain is built from TRBV5-1 and TRBJ2-1, with D perhaps matching TRBD1 (6 bases). V shed 1 base and J shed 14 bases, with 25 bases lying between them. Germline V gives CDR1 SGHRS, CDR2 YFSETQ. The CDR3 is made up of 16 amino acids. The CDR3 reads CASSLRLDSKGRDEFF. The CDR3 region has the DNA TGCGCCAGCAGCTTGAGGTTGGACAGTAAGGGGCGAGATGAGTTCTTC.

In this sample, this clone turned up a few times. This chain connects TRBV18 to TRBJ1-6; D unclear. The CDR3 length is 16 residues. CDR1 KGHSH and CDR2 LQKENI come from the germline V gene. With 2 bases removed from V and 4 bases from J, the gap between germline ends came to 12 bases. In DNA form, the CDR3 reads TGTGCCAGCTCACCAGTAAGCACAGCATATAATTCACCCCTCCACTTT. This sequence encodes CASSPVSTAYNSPLHF.

A single count supports this clone. The CDR3 region has the DNA TGCGCCAGCGGCGACGGAGCGAACACCGGGGAGCTGTTTTTT. Protein sequence: CASGDGANTGELFF. The chain carries TRBV4-1 and TRBJ2-2; D gene ambiguous. Trimming removed 8 bases from V and 0 bases from J, with 10 bases in between. Germline V gene data show CDR1 as MGHRA and CDR2 as YSYEKL. The CDR3 is 14 amino acids.

The chain joins TRBV4-2 to TRBJ2-5; D uncertain. This CDR3 contains 19 residues. Germline V CDR1 and CDR2: LGHNA, YNFKEQ. V lost 0 bases and J lost 0, with 20 bases in between. The CDR3: CASSQEHSIYPPYQETQYF. DNA of the CDR3: TGTGCCAGCAGCCAAGAGCACAGTATTTACCCCCCCTACCAAGAGACCCAGTACTTC.

In nucleotides, the CDR3 is TGTGCCAGCAGCTTGTGGCCGAATCAGCCCCAGCATTTT. The encoded protein is CASSLWPNQPQHF. This chain links TRBV5-6 with TRBJ1-5, with D hard to call. The CDR3 runs 13 residues. V lost 1 base, J lost 4 bases, and 6 bases lay in between. In germline, CDR1 is SGHDT, CDR2 YYEEEE.

This rearrangement joins TRBV5-1 to TRBJ1-1; 7 nucleotides align to TRBD1. The CDR3 consists of 15 residues. CDR1 is SGHRS and CDR2 is YFSETQ in the germline V gene. With 4 bases clipped from V and 1 base from J, the junction kept 7 bases outside the gene matches. The CDR3 protein is CASSGTGAQNTEAFF. In nucleotides, the CDR3 is TGCGCCAGCAGCGGCACAGGGGCCCAGAACACTGAAGCTTTCTTT.

Here the CDR3 DNA reads TGCGCCAGCAGCGCAGGGGCAACTAATGAAAAACTGTTTTTT. Encoded protein: CASSAGATNEKLFF. The chain is built from TRBV5-1 and TRBJ1-4; D possibly corresponds to TRBD1 (6 bases). V lost 4 bases to trimming and J lost 0 bases, with 7 bases between them. Germline V lookup: CDR1 SGHRS, CDR2 YFSETQ. CDR3 length equals 14 residues.

The gene calls are TRBV27 and TRBJ2-7; maybe TRBD1 (6 bases). The V gene's germline CDR1 is MNHEY and CDR2 SMNVEV (reference sequence). CDR3 length equals 14 residues. The ends were cut back, 2 bases at V and 1 base at J, with 9 bases in the middle. The CDR3 nucleotides are TGTGCCAGCAGTTTAGAGAGGGGGTCCTACGAGCAGTACTTC. The encoded protein is CASSLERGSYEQYF.

V and J are TRBV2 and TRBJ2-7, with 7 bases lining up with TRBD1. The ends lost 2 bases at V and 7 bases at J; junction bases unmatched: 2. Germline CDR1 and CDR2: SNHLY and FYNNEI. The CDR3 sequence is 12 residues long. Here the CDR3 reads CASSEQGDEQYF. CDR3 DNA sequence: TGTGCCAGCAGTGAACAGGGGGATGAGCAGTACTTC.

The chain carries TRBV29-1 and TRBJ2-1; the match to TRBD2 covers 8 bases. CDR1 and CDR2 from the germline V gene are SQVTM and ANQGSEA. J was trimmed by 8 bases and V by 3 bases; bases with no gene match: 9. This CDR3 is 14 amino acids long. The DNA of the CDR3 is TGCAGCGTTGATGGTCTAGCGGGTTATCATGAGCAGTTCTTC. Protein product: CSVDGLAGYHEQFF.

This chain connects TRBV5-1 to TRBJ2-2; 11 nucleotides align to TRBD2. This CDR3 is built from 21 residues. V was clipped by 4 bases and J by 3 bases; unmatched bases: 20. Germline values: CDR1 SGHRS, CDR2 YFSETQ. As DNA, the CDR3 is TGCGCCAGCAGCCAACTTTACCGCGGACTAGCGGGCCGGGGGCACACCGGGGAGCTGTTTTTT. Protein product: CASSQLYRGLAGRGHTGELFF.

This clone was counted a single time. This chain connects TRBV28 to TRBJ1-5; 10 nucleotides match TRBD1. The CDR3 contains 18 residues. Trimming took 4 bases from V and 4 from J; bases not matched to a gene: 13. Germline-derived CDR1 and CDR2 are MDHEN and SYDVKM. This CDR3 reads CASSYDATGGRWNQPQHF. DNA of the CDR3: TGTGCCAGCAGTTATGATGCGACAGGGGGCCGTTGGAATCAGCCCCAGCATTTT.